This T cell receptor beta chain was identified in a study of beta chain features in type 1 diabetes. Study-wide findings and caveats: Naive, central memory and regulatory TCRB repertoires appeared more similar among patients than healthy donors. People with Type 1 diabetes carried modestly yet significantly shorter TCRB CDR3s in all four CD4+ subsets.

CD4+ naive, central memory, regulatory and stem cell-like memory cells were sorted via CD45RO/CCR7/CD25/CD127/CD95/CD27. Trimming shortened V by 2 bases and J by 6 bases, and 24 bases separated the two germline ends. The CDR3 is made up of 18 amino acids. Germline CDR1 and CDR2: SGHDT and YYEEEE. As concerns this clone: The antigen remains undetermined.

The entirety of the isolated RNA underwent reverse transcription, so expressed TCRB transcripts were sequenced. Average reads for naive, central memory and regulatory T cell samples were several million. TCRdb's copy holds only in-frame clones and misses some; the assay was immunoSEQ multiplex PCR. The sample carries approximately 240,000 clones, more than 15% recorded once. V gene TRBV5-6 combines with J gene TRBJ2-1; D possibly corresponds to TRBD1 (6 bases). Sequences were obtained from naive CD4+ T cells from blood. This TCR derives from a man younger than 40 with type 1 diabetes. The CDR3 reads CASSFDRFRAGVFNEQFF. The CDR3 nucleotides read TGTGCCAGCAGCTTTGACAGGTTCCGGGCCGGAGTTTTCAATGAGCAGTTCTTC.